This T cell receptor beta chain stems from a study of beta chain features in type 1 diabetes. Study background: When patients were set against healthy donors, age, gender and cell yields were similar. All of the samples together had some 110 million sorted cells examined. Regarding the study as a whole: Across patients, naive, central memory and Treg TCRB repertoires exhibited apparently greater similarity than was observed across healthy donors. Since sequencing was performed on cDNA, cells with high TCR expression could be over-represented.

All of the isolated RNA was reverse transcribed, so expressed TCRB transcripts were sequenced. TCRdb's table, derived via immunoSEQ multiplex PCR, lists solely in-frame clones and lacks some. The repertoire includes 900,000 or so clones, about a sixth of them detected once, and roughly 0.025% sits in the top ten. Of note for this clone: Its antigen is not identified.

The CDR3 extends over 19 amino acids. Trimming at V came to 3 bases and at J to 4 bases, leaving 15 bases not matched to a gene. Germline CDR1 SEHNR, CDR2 FQNEAQ (reference sequence). This sequence was found in a woman between 18 and 30 years old in good health. Sequencing was performed on naive CD4+ T cells from blood. The V gene is TRBV7-9, the J gene TRBJ2-6; 7 nucleotides align to TRBD1. Written as DNA, the CDR3 is TGTGCCAGCAGCTTTTCCCGGGGACAGCTCTTACTCGGGGCCAACGTCCTGACTTTC. This encodes CASSFSRGQLLLGANVLTF.